The 6 T cell receptor beta chains below were found in one sample sequenced in a study of vaccination and CD4 T cells after COVID-19. Their cognate antigens are unknown. Treatment defined: roughly 11-day PBMC culture with coronavirus spike peptide pools or control peptides (ViraFEST assay). The Oncomine TCR Beta short-read assay was applied to DNA of cultured CD4+ T cells. TCRdb re-called the PCR reads through MiXCR, storing one row per CDR3 protein. This sample has under 25,000 distinct CDR3 sequences, with under 30% found just once. The sequenced sample was cultured CD4+ T cells from blood. The receptors originated from a human donor with COVID-19.

The chain uses TRBV29-1 and TRBJ1-2; weak D call: TRBD1 (5 bases). Germline-derived CDR1 and CDR2 are SQVTM and ANQGSEA. The V end lost 4 bases, the J end lost 2 bases, and 14 bases lay between the germline ends. The CDR3 loop spans 14 amino acids. The CDR3 protein is CSVALRDGNYGYTF. CDR3 DNA sequence: TGCAGCGTTGCCCTCCGGGACGGGAACTATGGCTACACCTTC.

This clonotype was seen only a few times. The V call is TRBV7-6, the J call TRBJ1-6; 8 positions agree with TRBD1. The J segment lost 7 bases and the V segment lost 2 bases, leaving 7 bases of the junction unmatched. The CDR3 covers 16 residues. CDR1 SGHVS and CDR2 FNYEAQ come from the germline V gene. CDR3 DNA: TGTGCCAGCAGCTTACTGGCAGGGGGCAGGAATTCACCCCTCCACTTT. This sequence encodes CASSLLAGGRNSPLHF.

This clonotype came up a few times. The chain couples TRBV25-1 to TRBJ2-5; a weak D match, TRBD2 (5 bases). Trimming removed 3 bases at V and 5 bases at J, with 13 bases between. Germline V gene data show CDR1 as MGHDK and CDR2 as SYGVNS. The CDR3 consists of 14 residues. This chain's CDR3 is CASSESRPGETQYF. The CDR3 nucleotides are TGTGCCAGCAGTGAGAGTCGGCCGGGGGAGACCCAGTACTTC.

Relative to its sample, this clonotype is medium-sized. The V and J genes are TRBV2 and TRBJ2-5; D possibly matches TRBD1 or TRBD2 (5 bases each). Germline V gene data show CDR1 as SNHLY and CDR2 as FYNNEI. The CDR3 extends over 15 amino acids. The ends were cut back, 3 bases at V and 3 bases at J, with 14 bases in the middle. This chain's CDR3 is CASSDSRGEKETQYF. The CDR3 DNA reads TGTGCCAGCAGTGATAGCAGAGGGGAGAAAGAGACCCAGTACTTC.

V is TRBV20-1 and J is TRBJ1-2; D might be TRBD1 (5 bases). The germline V gene has CDR1 DFQATT and CDR2 SNEGSKA (reference sequence). The length of the CDR3 is 15 residues. Trimming left V 5 bases short and J 4 bases short, with 20 bases between. CDR3 sequence (DNA): TGCAGTGCTGGCCACGGGCAGGGACGGACCTATGGCTACACCTTC. Translation: CSAGHGQGRTYGYTF.

The chain carries TRBV6-5 and TRBJ2-3; 9 bases fit TRBD2. The CDR3 contains 16 residues. V gave up 0 bases and J gave up 6 bases; unmatched junction bases: 7. Per germline, CDR1 MNHEY and CDR2 SVGAGI. In DNA, the CDR3 is TGTGCCAGCAGTTACTCCCTAGCGGGGTCTGGCGATACGCAGTATTTT. Its protein is CASSYSLAGSGDTQYF.